This T cell receptor (beta chain) was observed in a study of shared clonotypes between healthy human individuals. Study-level background: CD4 naive and CD4 memory each took three plates per donor, while CD8 naive took two and CD8 memory one. Study outcomes and limitations: Only a few donors were included, so the genetic and exposure-history diversity represented was limited. It was observed that approximately 5% of naive CD4 clonotypes were shared across a few donors.

Several immunoSEQ 96-well plates shared each subset's DNA, each plate a replicate. TCRdb's copy holds only in-frame clones and misses some; the assay was immunoSEQ multiplex PCR. The table includes 640,000 or so clones, approximately 75% detected once. V was clipped by 0 bases and J by 5 bases; unmatched bases: 11. The CDR3 has 18 residues. Germline assignment: CDR1 SGDLS and CDR2 YYNGEE. As to this clone: The antigen is undetermined.

The sample comprised memory CD4+ T cells sorted from blood. As for subset: CD45RA-negative fraction. The receptor was isolated from a woman in her 30s in good health. The J gene is TRBJ2-3, the V gene TRBV9, with 11 bases fitting TRBD2. Written as DNA, the CDR3 is TGTGCCAGCAGCGTAGAAGAGGCTAGCGGGAGGATCCTAGATACGCAGTATTTT. This gives the protein CASSVEEASGRILDTQYF. Drawing the rest from reference TRBV9 and TRBJ2-3, the complete variable domain is DSGVTQTPKHLITATGQRVTLRCSPRSGDLSVYWYQQSLDQGLQFLIQYYNGEERAKGNILERFSAQQFPDLHSELNLSSLELGDSALYFCASSVEEASGRILDTQYFGPGTRLTVL.